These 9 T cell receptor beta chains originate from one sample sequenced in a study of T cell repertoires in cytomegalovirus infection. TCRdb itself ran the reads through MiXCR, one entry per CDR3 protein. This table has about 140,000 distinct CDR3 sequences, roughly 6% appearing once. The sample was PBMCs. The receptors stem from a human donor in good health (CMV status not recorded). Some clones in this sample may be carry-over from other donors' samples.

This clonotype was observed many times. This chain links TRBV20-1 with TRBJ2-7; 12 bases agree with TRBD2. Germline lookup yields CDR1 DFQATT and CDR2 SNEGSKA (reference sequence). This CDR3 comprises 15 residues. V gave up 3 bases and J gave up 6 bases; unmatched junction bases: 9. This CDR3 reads CSASEFRLAGVEQYF. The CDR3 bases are TGCAGTGCTAGTGAGTTTAGACTAGCGGGGGTCGAGCAGTACTTC.

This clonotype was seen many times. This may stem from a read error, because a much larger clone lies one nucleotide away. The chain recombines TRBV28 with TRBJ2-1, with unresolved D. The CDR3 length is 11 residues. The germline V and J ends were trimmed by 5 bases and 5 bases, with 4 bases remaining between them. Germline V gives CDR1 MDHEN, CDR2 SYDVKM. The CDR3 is CASSPHNEQFF. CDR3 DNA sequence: TGTGCCAGCAGTCCGCACAATGAGCAGTTCTTC.

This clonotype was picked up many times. The CDR3 DNA reads as TGTGCCAGCAGCGGCGAGGGGGGTGCCAATCAGCCCCAGCATTTT. Protein sequence: CASSGEGGANQPQHF. V gene TRBV7-2 combines with J gene TRBJ1-5, with TRBD1 as a possible D gene (6 bases). The CDR3 totals 15 residues. V was pared by 5 bases and J by 3 bases, with 14 bases between. Germline-derived CDR1 and CDR2 are SGHTA and FQGNSA.

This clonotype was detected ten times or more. CDR3 nucleotides: TGTGCCAGCAGCGCCGAGACAGGGGTTGTGACTGAAGCTTTCTTT. It encodes CASSAETGVVTEAFF. This rearrangement joins TRBV9 to TRBJ1-1, with 8 nucleotides matching TRBD1. The J segment lost 5 bases and the V segment lost 3 bases, leaving 9 bases of the junction unmatched. In germline, CDR1 is SGDLS, CDR2 YYNGEE. The CDR3 sequence is 15 residues long.

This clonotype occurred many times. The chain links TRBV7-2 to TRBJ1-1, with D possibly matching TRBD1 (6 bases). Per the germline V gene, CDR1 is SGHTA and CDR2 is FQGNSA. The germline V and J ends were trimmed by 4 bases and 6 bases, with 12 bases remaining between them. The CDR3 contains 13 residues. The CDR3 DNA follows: TGTGCCAGCAGCTCTACAGGGTATTCTGAAGCTTTCTTT. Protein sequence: CASSSTGYSEAFF.

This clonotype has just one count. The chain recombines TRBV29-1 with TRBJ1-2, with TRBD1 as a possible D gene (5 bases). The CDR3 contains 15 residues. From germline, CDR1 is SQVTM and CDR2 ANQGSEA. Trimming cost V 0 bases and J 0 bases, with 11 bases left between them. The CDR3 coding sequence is TGCAGCGTTGAAGATCTGGCAGGGACTAACTATGGCTACACCTTC. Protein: CSVEDLAGTNYGYTF.

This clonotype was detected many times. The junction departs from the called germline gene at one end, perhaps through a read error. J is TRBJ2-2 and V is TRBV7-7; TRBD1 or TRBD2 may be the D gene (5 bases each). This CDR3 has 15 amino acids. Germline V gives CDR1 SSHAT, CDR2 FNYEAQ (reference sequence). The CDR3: CASSFGTPNTGELFF. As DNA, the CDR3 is TGTGCTAGCAGCTTCGGGACCCCGAACACCGGGGAGCTGTTTTTT.

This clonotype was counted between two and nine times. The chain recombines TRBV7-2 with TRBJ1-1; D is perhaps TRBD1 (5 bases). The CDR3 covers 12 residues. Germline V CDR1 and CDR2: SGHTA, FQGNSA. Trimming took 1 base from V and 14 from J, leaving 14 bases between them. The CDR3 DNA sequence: TGTGCCAGCAGCTTAGTTGACCAGGGAAAGTTCTTT. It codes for CASSLVDQGKFF. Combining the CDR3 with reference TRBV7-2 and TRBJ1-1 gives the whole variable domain GAGVSQSPSNKVTEKGKDVELRCDPISGHTALYWYRQSLGQGLEFLIYFQGNSAPDKSGLPSDRFSAERTGGSVSTLTIQRTQQEDSAVYLCASSLVDQGKFFGQGTRLTVV.

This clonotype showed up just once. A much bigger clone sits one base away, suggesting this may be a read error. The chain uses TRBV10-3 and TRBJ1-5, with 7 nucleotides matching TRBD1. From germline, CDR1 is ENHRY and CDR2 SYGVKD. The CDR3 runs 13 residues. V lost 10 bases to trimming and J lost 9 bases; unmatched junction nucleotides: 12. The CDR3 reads CATVDRAERPQHF. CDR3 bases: TGTGCCACCGTAGACAGGGCGGAGAGGCCCCAGCATTTT.